This T cell receptor (beta chain) originates from a study of blood T cell repertoires in COVID-19. Background on the study: There were acute and convalescent COVID-19 samples, and they came from the United States, Italy and Spain. From T cells, B-cell-depleted T cells, or PBMCs came the material, which was cDNA or gDNA.

Using immunoSEQ multiplex PCR, the repertoire was profiled, and TCRdb retains in-frame clones only, with some absent. The sample lists about 64,000 clones, 85% to 90% occurring once. The CDR3 covers 15 residues. V was pared by 3 bases and J by 4 bases, with 13 bases between. Germline V gene data show CDR1 as SGDLS and CDR2 as YYNGEE. The receptor was isolated from a man aged 45 to 65 with active COVID-19. The material sequenced was peripheral blood. The V call is TRBV9, the J call TRBJ2-2, with D perhaps matching TRBD1 (7 bases). For the CDR3, the DNA is TGTGCCAGCAGCGGACAGGGAGGACGCACCGGGGAGCTGTTTTTT. It is translated as CASSGQGGRTGELFF.